The 27 T cell receptor beta chains given below trace back to one sample, sequenced in a study of response to subunit inactivated influenza vaccine. A single record per CDR3 protein comes from TCRdb applying MiXCR to the RT-PCR reads. The sample lists hundreds of thousands of distinct CDR3 sequences, 12% occurring once. Material: non-naive T cells sorted from PBMCs, obtained less than 15 days before vaccination. The receptor set was obtained from a man aged 45-65 years who received an inactivated influenza vaccine.

The gene calls are TRBV7-2 and TRBJ1-1; D call uncertain. Germline loops: CDR1 SGHTA, CDR2 FQGNSA. The CDR3 runs 15 residues. V lost 1 base and J lost 5, with 14 bases in between. As DNA, the CDR3 is TGTGCCAGCAGCTTAGGACGGGTGGAGTGGACTGAAGCTTTCTTT. Translation: CASSLGRVEWTEAFF.

This clonotype was detected only a few times. The CDR3 spells CASSQDRSGHGETQYF. In DNA form, the CDR3 reads TGCGCCAGCAGCCAAGATCGGTCGGGACATGGAGAGACCCAGTACTTC. This chain links TRBV4-3 with TRBJ2-5, with D perhaps TRBD1 (6 bases). CDR1 and CDR2 from the germline V gene are LGHNA and YSLEER. CDR3 size: 16 residues. V lost 0 bases and J lost 4, with 15 bases in between.

This clonotype has a handful of counts. The CDR3 region is CSARQPGRISGANVLTF. CDR3 sequence (DNA): TGCAGTGCTAGGCAGCCGGGGCGGATCTCTGGGGCCAACGTCCTGACTTTC. The V call is TRBV20-1, the J call TRBJ2-6, with D possibly called TRBD1 or TRBD2 (5 bases each). Trimming cost V 3 bases and J 0 bases, with 15 bases left between them. CDR1 and CDR2 (germline): DFQATT, SNEGSKA (reference sequence). This CDR3 has 17 residues.

In its sample, this clonotype was seen many times. V and J are TRBV20-1 and TRBJ2-7, with 12 nucleotides matching TRBD2. Trimming took 6 bases from V and 1 from J; bases not matched to a gene: 16. This CDR3 region has 18 residues. Germline CDR1 reads DFQATT; CDR2 reads SNEGSKA (reference sequence). The CDR3 DNA follows: TGCAGTGCCCAAGAACCCTGGCCGACTAGCGGGGGTTCCTACGAGCAGTACTTC. This encodes CSAQEPWPTSGGSYEQYF.

The chain recombines TRBV21-1 with TRBJ2-2. TRBV21-1 is termed a pseudogene. The CDR3 contains 16 residues. In DNA form, the CDR3 reads TGTGCCAGCAGCAAAGTGGTCCGTTCCAGCACCGGGGAGCTGTTTTTT. It specifies CASSKVVRSSTGELFF.

Only a few counts were recorded for this clonotype. The chain uses TRBV5-4 and TRBJ2-2; 10 nucleotides match TRBD2. The CDR3 sequence is 16 residues long. Looked up from germline, CDR1 is SGHNT and CDR2 is YYREEE (reference sequence). The trim removed 7 bases at V and 3 bases at J, leaving 9 bases unmatched. This CDR3 reads CASHKGLAGDTGELFF. The CDR3 bases are TGTGCCAGCCACAAAGGCCTAGCGGGAGACACCGGGGAGCTGTTTTTT.

The chain joins TRBV5-1 to TRBJ2-7, with TRBD1 identical over 9 bases. The trim removed 0 bases at V and 6 bases at J, leaving 4 bases unmatched. CDR1 and CDR2 from the germline V gene are SGHRS and YFSETQ. The CDR3 runs to 14 residues. The CDR3 DNA reads as TGCGCCAGCAGCTTGGACAGGGGGCTTTCCGAGCAGTACTTC. Translating it yields CASSLDRGLSEQYF.

This clonotype was found a few times. J is TRBJ2-2 and V is TRBV7-2; 8 bases are a match to TRBD2. The CDR3 runs 17 residues. Germline V CDR1 and CDR2: SGHTA, FQGNSA. J was trimmed by 1 base and V by 8 bases; bases with no gene match: 12. CDR3 region: CASLRSAGTRNTGELFF. As DNA, the CDR3 is TGTGCCAGCCTCCGGAGTGCCGGGACTAGGAACACCGGGGAGCTGTTTTTT.

The V and J genes are TRBV20-1 and TRBJ2-7; possible D gene TRBD2, 6 bases. The CDR3 has 18 residues. The V gene lost 0 bases and the J gene lost 1 base, with 22 bases spanning the gap. CDR1 is DFQATT, CDR2 SNEGSKA, per germline (reference sequence). The CDR3 coding sequence is TGCAGTGCTAGAGATCTATTTAAGTGGGAGGTCGCATCCTACGAGCAGTACTTC. This gives the protein CSARDLFKWEVASYEQYF.

This clonotype appeared many times. The CDR3 sequence is CASSDRSVYEQYF. CDR3 in DNA: TGTGCCAGCAGTGATCGGAGCGTCTACGAGCAGTACTTC. The chain employs TRBV2 and TRBJ2-7; D is uncertain. Between the trimmed V and J ends, which lost 3 bases and 3 bases, there was a span of 9 bases. The CDR3 totals 13 residues. Germline lookup yields CDR1 SNHLY and CDR2 FYNNEI.

This clonotype was detected only a few times. J is TRBJ2-5 and V is TRBV12-3 or TRBV12-4, with 9 bases matching TRBD1. V shed 4 bases, J shed 1 base, and the junction held 13 bases outside the gene matches. The CDR3 length is 18 residues. The CDR3 coding sequence is TGTGCCAGCAGTTGGGGGACAGGGTGGTCGGGACCCCAAGAGACCCAGTACTTC. Protein sequence: CASSWGTGWSGPQETQYF.

The V gene is TRBV21-1, the J gene TRBJ2-3; the D call in the table, TRBD2, was not verified against the DNA. TRBV21-1 is a known pseudogene. The CDR3 has 16 amino acids. CDR3 in DNA: TGTGCCAGCAGCGACATAGCGGGGGGAAACACAGATACGCAGTATTTT. It encodes CASSDIAGGNTDTQYF.

The chain combines TRBV6-1 with TRBJ1-1; weak D call: TRBD1 (6 bases). With 5 bases removed from V and 3 bases from J, the gap between germline ends came to 13 bases. The germline gives CDR1 MNHNS, CDR2 SASEGT. The CDR3 consists of 14 residues. For the CDR3, the DNA is TGTGCCAGCAGTCCCCAGACAGGAGACACTGAAGCTTTCTTT. It yields the protein CASSPQTGDTEAFF.

This clonotype has just a few counts. The chain is built from TRBV18 and TRBJ2-1; tentatively, D is TRBD2 (5 bases). V was trimmed by 0 bases and J by 6 bases, leaving 15 bases between them. Germline V gene lookup returns CDR1 KGHSH and CDR2 LQKENI. The CDR3 consists of 16 residues. CDR3 amino acids: CASSPPGLGEGNEQFF. The CDR3 DNA reads as TGTGCCAGCTCACCACCCGGGTTAGGAGAGGGCAATGAGCAGTTCTTC.

This clonotype occurred many times. V usage is TRBV2 and J usage is TRBJ2-7, with 10 bases aligning to TRBD2. Germline CDR1 is SNHLY and CDR2 is FYNNEI. The CDR3 is 15 amino acids. Losses at the gene ends were 4 bases for V and 4 bases for J; bases not matched to a gene: 7. The CDR3 nucleotides read TGTGCCAGCAGTGCAAGCGGGAGGGCCTCGTACGAGCAGTACTTC. Its protein is CASSASGRASYEQYF.

By share of the sample, this clonotype is medium-sized. The junction shows a germline mismatch at one end, possibly a read error. The chain joins TRBV7-7 to TRBJ2-1, with 7 bases fitting TRBD1. CDR1 SSHAT and CDR2 FNYEAQ come from the germline V gene (reference sequence). There are 13 residues in the CDR3. The CDR3 spells CASSLGQYNEQFF. CDR3 DNA: TGCGCCAGCAGCTTGGGACAGTACAATGAGCAGTTCTTC. Filled out from reference TRBV7-7 and TRBJ2-1, the complete variable domain reads GAGVSQSPRYKVTKRGQDVTLRCDPISSHATLYWYQQALGQGPEFLTYFNYEAQPDKSGLPSDRFSAERPEGSISTLTIQRTEQRDSAMYRCASSLGQYNEQFFGPGTRLTVL.

The V and J genes are TRBV30 and TRBJ2-3, with 7 bases lining up with TRBD2. After removal of 5 bases from V and 4 bases from J, the junction contained 6 bases not matched to a gene. This CDR3 has 13 amino acids. Germline CDR1 and CDR2: GTSNPN and SVGIG (reference sequence). CDR3 loop: CAWGGGAPDTQYF. In DNA form, the CDR3 reads TGTGCCTGGGGGGGAGGGGCCCCAGATACGCAGTATTTT.

This clonotype was seen a handful of times. The chain links TRBV4-2 to TRBJ2-3; D is perhaps TRBD1 or TRBD2 (6 bases each). V dropped 0 bases and J dropped 8 bases, with 24 bases sitting between them. Germline CDR1 is LGHNA and CDR2 is YNFKEQ. This CDR3 is built from 18 residues. CDR3 loop: CASSQERRRGLLRSTQYF. The CDR3 coding sequence is TGTGCCAGCAGCCAAGAACGTCGTCGGGGGCTCCTCCGGAGTACGCAGTATTTT.

This clonotype was counted ten times or more. The chain recombines TRBV4-2 with TRBJ1-4; D gene unclear. Germline loops: CDR1 LGHNA, CDR2 YNFKEQ. Trimming pared 4 bases from V and 4 bases from J, leaving 16 bases between. The CDR3 has 16 amino acids. The CDR3 DNA follows: TGTGCCAGCAGCCGGAGTCGCGCAGTGAATAATGAAAAACTGTTTTTT. This sequence encodes CASSRSRAVNNEKLFF.

This clonotype was counted only a few times. V is TRBV6-1 and J is TRBJ2-4, with 8 nucleotides matching TRBD1. CDR3 length: 14 amino acids. The J segment lost 9 bases and the V segment lost 3 bases, leaving 7 bases of the junction unmatched. CDR1 and CDR2 from the germline V gene are MNHNS and SASEGT. The CDR3 is CASSDRQGKSIQYF. In DNA form, the CDR3 reads TGTGCCAGCAGTGACAGACAGGGGAAGAGCATTCAGTACTTC.

The chain's CDR3 is CASSLGRWAGDDEQFF. In DNA, the CDR3 is TGTGCCAGCAGCCTCGGTCGGTGGGCCGGCGACGATGAGCAGTTCTTC. The rearrangement uses TRBV12-3 or TRBV12-4 and TRBJ2-1; D is uncertain. The CDR3 sequence is 16 residues long. The ends were cut back, 6 bases at V and 8 bases at J, with 23 bases in the middle.

In its sample, this clonotype was seen once. This chain connects TRBV9 to TRBJ2-7; 10 positions agree with TRBD1. V shed 4 bases, J shed 4 bases, and the junction held 11 bases outside the gene matches. This CDR3 is 16 amino acids long. Germline loops: CDR1 SGDLS, CDR2 YYNGEE. The DNA for the CDR3 is TGTGCCAGCAGCCCCACCTCGACAGGGGGCTTATACGAGCAGTACTTC. Its translation: CASSPTSTGGLYEQYF.

This clonotype showed up many times. V is TRBV5-1 and J is TRBJ2-7, with 8 bases fitting TRBD2. After removal of 0 bases from V and 2 bases from J, the junction contained 4 bases not matched to a gene. The CDR3 is made up of 15 amino acids. CDR1 and CDR2 (germline): SGHRS, YFSETQ. The DNA of the CDR3 is TGCGCCAGCAGCTTGGAGACGGGAGGGCCCTACGAGCAGTACTTC. Protein product: CASSLETGGPYEQYF.

This clonotype was recorded many times. The genes are TRBV12-3 or TRBV12-4 and TRBJ1-1, with unresolved D. V lost 1 base, J lost 7 bases, and 4 bases lay in between. This CDR3 has 11 residues. The CDR3 sequence is CASSLGGEAFF. The CDR3 nucleotides are TGTGCCAGCAGTTTAGGGGGTGAAGCTTTCTTT.

Many counts were recorded for this clonotype. The V and J genes are TRBV20-1 and TRBJ1-5, with 7 bases lining up with TRBD1. V was clipped by 3 bases and J by 9 bases; unmatched bases: 8. Germline CDR1 DFQATT, CDR2 SNEGSKA (reference sequence). The CDR3 length is 13 residues. CDR3 DNA: TGCAGTGCTAGGGGACAGTCAGTGGGGCCCCAGCATTTT. This sequence encodes CSARGQSVGPQHF.

The table lists this clonotype with a few counts. This may stem from a read error, because a much larger clone lies one nucleotide away. The V gene is TRBV6-5, the J gene TRBJ1-1; D is ambiguous. V lost 4 bases and J 0 bases, leaving 3 bases between the germline ends. Looked up from germline, CDR1 is MNHEY and CDR2 is SVGAGI. This CDR3 region has 12 residues. This chain's CDR3 is CASSSVNTEAFF. Here the CDR3 DNA reads TGTGCCAGCAGTTCCGTGAACACTGAAGCTTTCTTT.

This clonotype came up a few times. The chain links TRBV28 to TRBJ2-7; no reliable D call. Germline V lookup: CDR1 MDHEN, CDR2 SYDVKM. V lost 2 bases and J lost 6, with 5 bases in between. CDR3 size: 11 residues. CDR3 in amino acids: CASSLQLEQYF. Here the CDR3 DNA reads TGTGCCAGCAGTTTACAGCTCGAGCAGTACTTC. Full variable domain (outside the CDR3, taken from reference TRBV28 and TRBJ2-7): DVKVTQSSRYLVKRTGEKVFLECVQDMDHENMFWYRQDPGLGLRLIYFSYDVKMKEKGDIPEGYSVSREKKERFSLILESASTNQTSMYLCASSLQLEQYFGPGTRLTVT.